One and the same sample provided the 26 T cell receptor beta chains below, sequenced in a study of response to subunit inactivated influenza vaccine. TCRdb re-called the RT-PCR reads with MiXCR, one entry per CDR3 protein. This table has about 540,000 distinct CDR3 sequences, around 21% appearing once. The sample was also reused in another study, on T cells expressing NK-cell markers. This second report adds: For TCR beta, cDNA was produced by 5'RACE template switching with UMIs.

The specimen was CD4+ T cells sorted from PBMCs, collected 12 days after vaccination. Receptors originate from a man aged 45-65 years who received an inactivated influenza vaccine.

This clonotype was detected a few times. The genes are TRBV29-1 and TRBJ2-3, with D possibly TRBD2 on 6 matching bases. This CDR3 contains 14 residues. V was pared by 6 bases and J by 1 base, with 14 bases between. The germline V gene has CDR1 SQVTM and CDR2 ANQGSEA. Written as DNA, the CDR3 is TGCAGCGTAGCTACCGGGACTGGCACAGATACGCAGTATTTT. Amino acid sequence: CSVATGTGTDTQYF.

The chain has TRBV7-2 and TRBJ2-6, with D uncertain. CDR3 length: 14 amino acids. V dropped 6 bases and J dropped 0 bases, with 6 bases sitting between them. Germline V lookup: CDR1 SGHTA, CDR2 FQGNSA. The CDR3 region has the DNA TGTGCCAGCAGTCTTCACTCTGGGGCCAACGTCCTGACTTTC. Translated, it gives CASSLHSGANVLTF.

This clonotype showed up just a few times. The V call is TRBV28, the J call TRBJ1-2; D is uncertain. This CDR3 is built from 13 residues. Germline CDR1 MDHEN, CDR2 SYDVKM. V lost 3 bases and J lost 4, with 9 bases in between. DNA of the CDR3: TGTGCCAGCAGTTTCTCACTTACCTATGGCTACACCTTC. It translates to CASSFSLTYGYTF.

This clonotype was detected only a few times. The rearrangement uses TRBV7-6 and TRBJ2-2; D uncertain. The germline V and J ends were trimmed by 2 bases and 6 bases, with 7 bases remaining between them. CDR1 and CDR2 (germline): SGHVS, FNYEAQ. The CDR3 is 13 amino acids. DNA for the CDR3: TGTGCCAGCAGCTTAAGCCGGTCCGGGGAGCTGTTTTTT. It is translated as CASSLSRSGELFF.

The chain links TRBV29-1 to TRBJ1-4; TRBD1 aligns across 10 bases. The V and J ends lost 3 bases and 12 bases, in that order; junction bases with no gene match: 4. CDR1 and CDR2 (germline): SQVTM, ANQGSEA. The CDR3 is 12 amino acids. The CDR3 reads CSVDTGTGELFF. The CDR3 nucleotides are TGCAGCGTTGATACAGGGACAGGGGAACTGTTTTTT.

This chain links TRBV20-1 with TRBJ2-3; D unresolved. V gave up 3 bases and J gave up 3 bases, with 10 bases separating them. Germline CDR1 reads DFQATT; CDR2 reads SNEGSKA (reference sequence). The CDR3 covers 13 residues. CDR3 bases: TGCAGTGCTAGGGACCCTGTAACAGATACGCAGTATTTT. This encodes CSARDPVTDTQYF.

This clonotype was counted only a few times. V usage is TRBV5-1 and J usage is TRBJ2-1, with 11 bases that match TRBD1. The V segment lost 4 bases and the J segment 2 bases; nucleotides outside the gene matches: 11. Germline loops: CDR1 SGHRS, CDR2 YFSETQ. The CDR3 totals 18 residues. CDR3 bases: TGCGCCAGCAGCAAGTCCGGGACAGGGGGGGGACCCTACAATGAGCAGTTCTTC. Translated, it gives CASSKSGTGGGPYNEQFF.

The J gene is TRBJ2-7, the V gene TRBV20-1, with a tentative D call TRBD1 (6 bases). The germline V gene encodes CDR1 DFQATT and CDR2 SNEGSKA (reference sequence). CDR3 size: 15 residues. V was trimmed by 0 bases and J by 1 base, leaving 13 bases between them. The CDR3 loop is CSARDLTGVSYEQYF. The CDR3 DNA follows: TGCAGTGCTAGAGATCTGACAGGAGTATCCTACGAGCAGTACTTC.

The chain recombines TRBV20-1 with TRBJ2-5; D gene unclear. Germline V gives CDR1 DFQATT, CDR2 SNEGSKA (reference sequence). The CDR3 covers 14 residues. The V end was cut by 4 bases, the J end by 1 base, with 13 bases between. Here the CDR3 reads CSATPRSAQETQYF. In DNA, the CDR3 is TGCAGTGCTACCCCACGTAGTGCCCAAGAGACCCAGTACTTC.

This rearrangement joins TRBV12-3 or TRBV12-4 to TRBJ2-1; 10 nucleotides align to TRBD2. The V segment lost 5 bases and the J segment 6 bases; nucleotides outside the gene matches: 10. This CDR3 is built from 16 residues. The CDR3 reads CASSLLSSGGSNEQFF. For the CDR3, the DNA is TGTGCCAGCAGTCTCCTGAGTAGCGGGGGGTCCAATGAGCAGTTCTTC.

The chain is built from TRBV6-1 and TRBJ1-1; D is possibly TRBD1 (6 bases). CDR3 length equals 14 residues. Trimming pared 7 bases from V and 2 bases from J, leaving 14 bases between. Germline CDR1 reads MNHNS; CDR2 reads SASEGT. The CDR3 region has the DNA TGTGCCAGCACCAAAAAACAGGGAAACACTGAAGCTTTCTTT. It is translated as CASTKKQGNTEAFF.

This clonotype was seen a few times. The chain recombines TRBV5-5 with TRBJ2-1; 7 positions match TRBD2. J lost 7 bases, V lost 4 bases, and 11 bases had no gene match. The CDR3 totals 15 residues. Per the germline V gene, CDR1 is SGHKS and CDR2 is YYEKEE (reference sequence). Here the CDR3 DNA reads TGTGCCAGCAGCGCCCTAGCGGAACTACGAAATGAGCAGTTCTTC. This encodes CASSALAELRNEQFF.

This clonotype showed up just a few times. The chain joins TRBV28 to TRBJ1-5; D not certain. V was clipped by 2 bases and J by 7 bases, with 9 bases between them. The CDR3 runs 13 residues. Germline lookup yields CDR1 MDHEN and CDR2 SYDVKM. The CDR3: CASSLVAGQPQHF. As DNA, the CDR3 is TGTGCCAGCAGTTTAGTAGCGGGGCAGCCCCAGCATTTT.

The sample holds many counts of this clonotype. The chain uses TRBV12-3 or TRBV12-4 and TRBJ2-3; D remains unclear. Trimming pared 5 bases from V and 3 bases from J, leaving 3 bases between. This CDR3 has 11 amino acids. CDR3 in amino acids: CASSQTDTQYF. CDR3 DNA: TGTGCCAGCAGTCAGACAGATACGCAGTATTTT.

This clonotype has more than one count but fewer than ten. This chain links TRBV20-1 with TRBJ2-3; 13 positions match TRBD2. Per germline, CDR1 DFQATT and CDR2 SNEGSKA (reference sequence). The V and J ends lost 5 bases and 3 bases, in that order; junction bases with no gene match: 11. The CDR3 length is 17 residues. CDR3 region: CSAGGITSGGATDTQYF. CDR3 DNA: TGCAGTGCTGGAGGAATCACTAGCGGGGGGGCGACAGATACGCAGTATTTT.

The rearrangement links TRBV2 to TRBJ2-5, with TRBD2 matching over 12 bases. The CDR3 sequence is 17 residues long. J lost 1 base, V lost 1 base, and 4 bases had no gene match. The germline V gene has CDR1 SNHLY and CDR2 FYNNEI. In nucleotides, the CDR3 is TGTGCCAGCAGTGAAGTGGGACTAGCGGGTCCCCAAGAGACCCAGTACTTC. It yields the protein CASSEVGLAGPQETQYF.

The genes are TRBV6-1 and TRBJ2-1; D unclear. Germline CDR1 reads MNHNS; CDR2 reads SASEGT. This CDR3 is 11 amino acids long. The ends were cut back, 2 bases at V and 10 bases at J, with 6 bases in the middle. In DNA, the CDR3 is TGTGCCAGCAGTGAAACTGGGGAGCAGTTCTTC. Amino acid sequence: CASSETGEQFF.

The chain couples TRBV3-1 to TRBJ2-7; maybe TRBD1 (5 bases). Germline V gene sequence: CDR1 LGHDT, CDR2 YNNKEL (reference sequence). The CDR3 spans 15 residues. V lost 4 bases to trimming and J lost 1 base, with 14 bases between them. The CDR3 DNA is TGTGCCAGCAGCCCCGACAGCAATCCTTCCTACGAGCAGTACTTC. Translating gives CASSPDSNPSYEQYF.

The chain couples TRBV19 to TRBJ2-2, with no clear D. V was pared by 3 bases and J by 2 bases, with 10 bases between. This CDR3 region has 15 residues. In germline, CDR1 is LNHDA, CDR2 SQIVND (reference sequence). CDR3 bases: TGTGCCAGTAGTATTGGGCAGTATAACACCGGGGAGCTGTTTTTT. Translated, it gives CASSIGQYNTGELFF.

The V call is TRBV5-1, the J call TRBJ2-1; no reliable D call. The CDR3 runs 15 residues. The V gene's germline CDR1 is SGHRS and CDR2 YFSETQ. Between the trimmed V and J ends, which lost 4 bases and 0 bases, there was a span of 11 bases. The CDR3 DNA reads as TGCGCCAGCAGCCAGTTTGAGAGCTCCTACAATGAGCAGTTCTTC. This codes for CASSQFESSYNEQFF.

This clonotype was detected only a few times. CDR3 protein: CSVRQGGGETQYF. The CDR3 nucleotides read TGCAGCGTTAGACAGGGTGGGGGAGAGACCCAGTACTTC. The chain has TRBV29-1 and TRBJ2-5; 7 bases align to TRBD1. CDR1 SQVTM and CDR2 ANQGSEA come from the germline V gene. With V trimmed by 5 bases and J by 4 bases, 7 bases remained unmatched. The CDR3 contains 13 residues. The variable domain in full, completed from reference TRBV29-1 and TRBJ2-5, reads SAVISQKPSRDICQRGTSLTIQCQVDSQVTMMFWYRQQPGQSLTLIATANQGSEATYESGFVIDKFPISRPNLTFSTLTVSNMSPEDSSIYLCSVRQGGGETQYFGPGTRLLVL.

This clonotype showed up many times. In DNA, the CDR3 is TGTGCCAGCAGTTTAGACAGGGTCCAGCCCCAGCATTTT. Amino acid sequence: CASSLDRVQPQHF. V usage is TRBV12-3 or TRBV12-4 and J usage is TRBJ1-5; a possible D gene is TRBD1 (6 bases). The V end was cut by 1 base, the J end by 7 bases, with 8 bases between. This CDR3 spans 13 amino acids.

The chain has TRBV5-1 and TRBJ2-5, with D maybe TRBD1 (7 bases). Per the germline V gene, CDR1 is SGHRS and CDR2 is YFSETQ. The CDR3 is 14 amino acids. With 4 bases removed from V and 5 bases from J, the gap between germline ends came to 15 bases. CDR3 nucleotide sequence: TGCGCCAGCAGCGGAGGGGACAGCGGGGAGACCCAGTACTTC. Its protein product is CASSGGDSGETQYF.

V is TRBV6-2 or TRBV6-3 and J is TRBJ1-6; 8 nucleotides agree with TRBD1. The V gene end was trimmed by 6 bases and the J gene end by 7 bases; junction bases not matched to a gene: 11. Germline loops: CDR1 MNHEY, CDR2 SVGEGT. The CDR3 contains 16 residues. The CDR3 protein is CASSSGQGIDNSPLHF. The CDR3 DNA follows: TGTGCCAGCAGCTCCGGACAGGGTATCGACAATTCACCCCTCCACTTT.

This chain connects TRBV5-1 to TRBJ2-7; D may be TRBD1 (6 bases). V dropped 0 bases and J dropped 1 base, with 17 bases sitting between them. Germline V gene data show CDR1 as SGHRS and CDR2 as YFSETQ. The CDR3 consists of 17 residues. The CDR3 region is CASSLAWSDRGSYEQYF. Written as DNA, the CDR3 is TGCGCCAGCAGCTTGGCCTGGTCGGATAGGGGGTCCTACGAGCAGTACTTC. The full variable domain, its missing parts supplied by reference TRBV5-1 and TRBJ2-7, is KAGVTQTPRYLIKTRGQQVTLSCSPISGHRSVSWYQQTPGQGLQFLFEYFSETQRNKGNFPGRFSGRQFSNSRSEMNVSTLELGDSALYLCASSLAWSDRGSYEQYFGPGTRLTVT.

This clonotype was counted between two and nine times. The chain links TRBV6-2 or TRBV6-3 to TRBJ2-7, with D unresolved. V dropped 4 bases and J dropped 8 bases, with 9 bases sitting between them. Per germline, CDR1 MNHEY and CDR2 SVGEGT. The CDR3 runs 11 residues. CDR3 bases: TGTGCCAGCAGTTCTCTGAGGCAGCAGTACTTC. The encoded protein is CASSSLRQQYF.